This passage covers 32 T cell receptor beta chains from one sample sequenced in a study of shared clonotypes between healthy human individuals. Sequenced by immunoSEQ multiplex PCR; TCRdb stores in-frame clones only, minus some. This table holds about 2.3 million clones, around 93% found once. The sample comprised naive CD4+ T cells from PBMCs. Subset of the sample: CD45RA+ positively selected. The receptors were sampled from a man younger than 35 in good health. Some clones in this sample may be carry-over from other donors' samples.

The gene calls are TRBV2 and TRBJ2-1, with a weak D call TRBD1 (5 bases). CDR3 length: 11 residues. Trimming took 3 bases from V and 15 from J, leaving 12 bases between them. Germline loops: CDR1 SNHLY, CDR2 FYNNEI. The CDR3 here is CASSDGQGRFF. The CDR3 DNA is TGTGCCAGCAGTGACGGGCAGGGTCGGTTCTTC.

The V call is TRBV14, the J call TRBJ2-3, with D perhaps assigned TRBD1 or TRBD2 (5 bases each). The CDR3 covers 13 residues. Germline V gene sequence: CDR1 SGHDN, CDR2 FVKESK. V was pared by 0 bases and J by 5 bases, with 6 bases between. CDR3 protein: CASSQDGGDTQYF. CDR3 coding DNA: TGTGCCAGCAGCCAAGATGGGGGAGATACGCAGTATTTT.

This clone occurred a few times. V gene TRBV2 combines with J gene TRBJ1-4; no reliable D call. The CDR3 runs 14 residues. The V gene lost 4 bases and the J gene lost 8 bases, with 14 bases spanning the gap. Germline V gene data show CDR1 as SNHLY and CDR2 as FYNNEI. Here the CDR3 DNA reads TGTGCCAGCAGTGGTGGAAGGATGGGCGAAAAACTGTTTTTT. Translating gives CASSGGRMGEKLFF.

The chain is built from TRBV9 and TRBJ2-1; TRBD2 is a possible D gene (7 bases). CDR3 size: 18 residues. CDR1 and CDR2 from the germline V gene are SGDLS and YYNGEE. With 0 bases removed from V and 5 bases from J, the gap between germline ends came to 21 bases. The CDR3 DNA reads TGTGCCAGCAGCGTAGTCCCTCTTAGGGGGGGACAAAACAATGAGCAGTTCTTC. Encoded protein: CASSVVPLRGGQNNEQFF.

The chain links TRBV27 to TRBJ2-1; TRBD2 agrees at 12 bases. The CDR3 totals 16 residues. CDR1 and CDR2 from the germline V gene are MNHEY and SMNVEV (reference sequence). V was clipped by 8 bases and J by 9 bases; unmatched bases: 14. In nucleotides, the CDR3 is TGTGCCAGCCCAAATCCGACTAGCGGGAGTAATACTGAGCAGTTCTTC. Translated: CASPNPTSGSNTEQFF.

The count of this clone is one. The V gene is TRBV28, the J gene TRBJ2-7; 10 nucleotides line up with TRBD1. Trimming removed 5 bases from V and 3 bases from J; junction bases left unmatched: 10. This CDR3 spans 16 amino acids. Germline V lookup: CDR1 MDHEN, CDR2 SYDVKM. CDR3: CASSPSGQGQDYEQYF. In nucleotides, the CDR3 is TGTGCCAGCAGTCCCTCGGGACAGGGGCAAGACTACGAGCAGTACTTC.

This rearrangement joins TRBV7-2 to TRBJ1-5; a weak D match, TRBD1 (5 bases). The ends were cut back, 0 bases at V and 1 base at J, with 7 bases in the middle. CDR3 length: 15 residues. Germline V gives CDR1 SGHTA, CDR2 FQGNSA. This CDR3 is CASSLAWGSNQPQHF. The CDR3 DNA follows: TGTGCCAGCAGCTTAGCTTGGGGGAGCAATCAGCCCCAGCATTTT.

The chain carries TRBV5-1 and TRBJ2-1; D is undetermined. Trimming shortened V by 2 bases and J by 5 bases, and 8 bases separated the two germline ends. Per the germline V gene, CDR1 is SGHRS and CDR2 is YFSETQ. The CDR3 totals 13 residues. The CDR3 here is CASSFEADNEQFF. In nucleotides, the CDR3 is TGCGCCAGCAGCTTTGAGGCCGACAATGAGCAGTTCTTC.

This clone was found once. This sample also contains other DNA sequences that code for the same CDR3. This chain joins TRBV28 and TRBJ1-1; tentative D call: TRBD1 (5 bases). The length of the CDR3 is 14 residues. Trimming stripped 2 bases from V and 4 bases from J, with 11 bases between. Germline values: CDR1 MDHEN, CDR2 SYDVKM. The CDR3 reads CASSLPTGGTEAFF. The DNA of the CDR3 is TGTGCCAGCAGTTTACCCACAGGTGGCACTGAAGCTTTCTTT.

In nucleotides, the CDR3 is TGTGCCAGCAGCGGCGGACCCGGGAGCTCCTACGAGCAGTACTTC. It translates to CASSGGPGSSYEQYF. The chain is built from TRBV9 and TRBJ2-7, with a tentative D call TRBD2 (6 bases). This CDR3 is 15 amino acids long. The ends were cut back, 3 bases at V and 0 bases at J, with 13 bases in the middle. Per the germline V gene, CDR1 is SGDLS and CDR2 is YYNGEE.

The chain links TRBV5-4 to TRBJ2-5; maybe TRBD1 (7 bases). Germline V gene data show CDR1 as SGHNT and CDR2 as YYREEE (reference sequence). This CDR3 has 15 residues. Trimming removed 0 bases from V and 5 bases from J, with 14 bases in between. CDR3 sequence: CASSLVPGGQETQYF. CDR3 nucleotides: TGTGCCAGCAGCTTGGTGCCAGGGGGGCAGGAGACCCAGTACTTC. Combining the CDR3 with reference TRBV5-4 and TRBJ2-5 gives the whole variable domain ETGVTQSPTHLIKTRGQQVTLRCSSQSGHNTVSWYQQALGQGPQFIFQYYREEENGRGNFPPRFSGLQFPNYSSELNVNALELDDSALYLCASSLVPGGQETQYFGPGTRLLVL.

The V and J genes are TRBV28 and TRBJ2-3, with TRBD2 identical over 9 bases. V lost 2 bases to trimming and J lost 5 bases; unmatched junction nucleotides: 11. The CDR3 sequence is 17 residues long. From germline, CDR1 is MDHEN and CDR2 SYDVKM. CDR3: CASSLVAGGRFEDTQYF. CDR3 DNA: TGTGCCAGCAGTTTAGTGGCGGGAGGGAGATTCGAAGATACGCAGTATTTT. Together with reference TRBV28 and TRBJ2-3, the CDR3 gives the full variable domain: DVKVTQSSRYLVKRTGEKVFLECVQDMDHENMFWYRQDPGLGLRLIYFSYDVKMKEKGDIPEGYSVSREKKERFSLILESASTNQTSMYLCASSLVAGGRFEDTQYFGPGTRLTVL.

Comment on this clone: The sample carries other DNA sequences with the same CDR3. The V and J genes are TRBV6-6 and TRBJ1-5; unclear D gene. Germline V gene data show CDR1 as MNHNY and CDR2 as SVGAGI (reference sequence). V was cut by 0 bases and J by 4 bases, with 4 bases left in between. The CDR3 has 13 amino acids. This CDR3 is CASSYSRNQPQHF. The CDR3 DNA reads as TGTGCCAGCAGTTACTCTCGAAATCAGCCCCAGCATTTT.

The chain joins TRBV7-9 to TRBJ2-1; perhaps TRBD2 as D (6 bases). Germline CDR1 and CDR2: SEHNR and FQNEAQ (reference sequence). The V end lost 5 bases, the J end lost 6 bases, and 20 bases lay between the germline ends. The CDR3 is made up of 16 amino acids. This CDR3 is CASSPLGGVWGNEQFF. The CDR3 bases are TGTGCCAGCAGCCCCTTGGGGGGAGTCTGGGGCAATGAGCAGTTCTTC.

The V gene is TRBV5-1, the J gene TRBJ2-7; 8 nucleotides align to TRBD1. Germline CDR1 and CDR2: SGHRS and YFSETQ. The J segment lost 1 base and the V segment lost 2 bases, leaving 5 bases of the junction unmatched. This CDR3 is 15 amino acids long. The CDR3 loop is CASSFEWTGSYEQYF. The CDR3 DNA reads as TGCGCCAGCAGCTTTGAGTGGACAGGGTCCTACGAGCAGTACTTC.

The chain links TRBV27 to TRBJ1-6; no firm D call. The V end lost 5 bases, the J end lost 7 bases, and 6 bases lay between the germline ends. Germline CDR1 reads MNHEY; CDR2 reads SMNVEV (reference sequence). This CDR3 is built from 12 residues. In DNA form, the CDR3 reads TGTGCCAGCAGTGTGTCAAATTCACCCCTCCACTTT. This sequence encodes CASSVSNSPLHF.

The chain links TRBV27 to TRBJ2-3; TRBD2 agrees at 12 bases. The J segment lost 0 bases and the V segment lost 3 bases, leaving 7 bases of the junction unmatched. The germline CDR1 and CDR2 sequences are MNHEY and SMNVEV (reference sequence). The CDR3 contains 18 residues. The CDR3 DNA is TGTGCCAGCAGTTTCCACGCGACTAGCGGGAGAAGCACAGATACGCAGTATTTT. Amino acids: CASSFHATSGRSTDTQYF.

The table lists this clone with a count of one. The chain employs TRBV19 and TRBJ2-7, with D tentatively TRBD1 or TRBD2 (6 bases each). This CDR3 contains 11 residues. Germline V gene lookup returns CDR1 LNHDA and CDR2 SQIVND (reference sequence). V was trimmed by 8 bases and J by 5 bases, leaving 10 bases between them. The CDR3 region is CASQRGDEQYF. CDR3 bases: TGTGCCAGTCAAAGGGGGGACGAGCAGTACTTC.

This rearrangement joins TRBV6-6 to TRBJ1-2; 8 nucleotides line up with TRBD1. V shed 5 bases, J shed 8 bases, and the junction held 7 bases outside the gene matches. Germline-derived CDR1 and CDR2 are MNHNY and SVGAGI (reference sequence). CDR3 length: 13 amino acids. DNA for the CDR3: TGTGCCAGCAGTGACAGGGGAGTCGGGGGCTACACCTTC. As protein: CASSDRGVGGYTF.

The genes are TRBV7-3 and TRBJ2-3, with D unclear. The V gene's germline CDR1 is SGHTA and CDR2 FQGTGA. Trimming cost V 3 bases and J 8 bases, with 9 bases left between them. This CDR3 has 12 residues. The DNA of the CDR3 is TGTGCCAGCAGCTTGTATGTGGGTACGCAGTATTTT. Residues: CASSLYVGTQYF.

This clone came up once. The chain has TRBV4-1 and TRBJ1-5; TRBD1 matches at 9 bases. The V and J ends lost 4 bases and 5 bases, in that order; junction bases with no gene match: 6. This CDR3 is 15 amino acids long. Germline V gene sequence: CDR1 MGHRA, CDR2 YSYEKL. The chain's CDR3 is CASSPQQGADQPQHF. The CDR3 DNA sequence: TGCGCCAGCAGCCCGCAACAGGGGGCGGATCAGCCCCAGCATTTT.

The gene calls are TRBV28 and TRBJ2-1, with TRBD2 matching 13 bases. The CDR3 extends over 16 amino acids. V dropped 6 bases and J dropped 2; count of bases not matched to a gene: 4. Per germline, CDR1 MDHEN and CDR2 SYDVKM. CDR3 loop: CASRTLAGGTYNEQFF. DNA of the CDR3: TGTGCCAGCAGAACACTAGCGGGAGGGACCTACAATGAGCAGTTCTTC.

This chain uses TRBV4-1 with TRBJ2-1; 13 bases line up with TRBD2. This CDR3 is built from 15 residues. Germline V gives CDR1 MGHRA, CDR2 YSYEKL. V was pared by 4 bases and J by 6 bases, with 3 bases of the junction left unmatched. The CDR3, as DNA: TGCGCCAGCAGCCCGAGACTAGCGGGAGGCAATGAGCAGTTCTTC. As protein: CASSPRLAGGNEQFF.

The chain carries TRBV7-9 and TRBJ2-1, with D possibly TRBD2 on 7 matching bases. The CDR3 spans 17 residues. Germline V lookup: CDR1 SEHNR, CDR2 FQNEAQ (reference sequence). Deletions cut 3 bases from V and 3 bases from J, with 18 bases between. The CDR3 region has the DNA TGTGCCAGCAGCTTCCCGAAGGGGGGAGGGAACTACAATGAGCAGTTCTTC. It encodes CASSFPKGGGNYNEQFF.

Concerning this clone: Other DNA sequences within the sample encode an identical CDR3. The chain combines TRBV20-1 with TRBJ1-2; D uncertain. The CDR3 spans 11 residues. V was trimmed by 2 bases and J by 4 bases, leaving 5 bases between them. In germline, CDR1 is DFQATT, CDR2 SNEGSKA (reference sequence). As DNA, the CDR3 is TGCAGTGCTAGACAGATCTATGGCTACACCTTC. Protein: CSARQIYGYTF.

The rearrangement joins TRBV5-8 to TRBJ1-3, with D hard to call. This CDR3 is 14 amino acids long. Between the trimmed V and J ends, which lost 1 base and 4 bases, there was a span of 9 bases. Germline lookup yields CDR1 SGHTS and CDR2 YDEGEE. The CDR3 DNA follows: TGTGCCAGCAGCTTGACTGGCATCGGAAACACCATATATTTT. Its protein is CASSLTGIGNTIYF.

The chain couples TRBV2 to TRBJ1-1; 10 bases are shared with TRBD1. The CDR3 is made up of 12 amino acids. Germline V gene lookup returns CDR1 SNHLY and CDR2 FYNNEI. V shed 4 bases, J shed 10 bases, and the junction held 3 bases outside the gene matches. The CDR3 spells CASSGQGAGAFF. In nucleotides, the CDR3 is TGTGCCAGCAGTGGACAGGGGGCCGGAGCTTTCTTT.

This chain links TRBV19 with TRBJ2-1; 8 bases are shared with TRBD2. Germline V gene data show CDR1 as LNHDA and CDR2 as SQIVND (reference sequence). Trimming cost V 0 bases and J 9 bases; bases outside gene matches: 4. The CDR3 loop spans 14 amino acids. The CDR3 protein is CASSIDRGLAEQFF. CDR3 nucleotides: TGTGCCAGTAGTATAGATCGTGGACTAGCTGAGCAGTTCTTC.

V and J are TRBV5-1 and TRBJ1-1; maybe TRBD1 (6 bases). The CDR3 has 14 amino acids. V gave up 3 bases and J gave up 4 bases, with 13 bases separating them. The germline gives CDR1 SGHRS, CDR2 YFSETQ. The CDR3 protein is CASSSGVGATEAFF. CDR3 DNA: TGCGCCAGCAGCTCAGGTGTGGGGGCCACTGAAGCTTTCTTT.

This clone was picked up one time. The genes are TRBV20-1 and TRBJ2-3; D is undetermined. This CDR3 region has 11 residues. Germline lookup yields CDR1 DFQATT and CDR2 SNEGSKA (reference sequence). V was shortened by 6 bases and J by 10 bases, with 14 bases between the two germline ends. CDR3 nucleotides: TGCAGTGCCTCTCAGTCGCTCGCGCAGTATTTT. Translation: CSASQSLAQYF.

The gene calls are TRBV18 and TRBJ2-1; D perhaps matches TRBD2 (6 bases). The CDR3 contains 15 residues. Germline CDR1 and CDR2: KGHSH and LQKENI. Trimming took off 2 bases at V and 5 bases at J, with 13 bases between the two ends. This CDR3 reads CASSPNTGENNEQFF. The CDR3 DNA reads as TGTGCCAGCTCACCAAACACGGGGGAGAACAATGAGCAGTTCTTC.

The chain couples TRBV5-1 to TRBJ2-3; TRBD1 is a possible D gene (5 bases). The CDR3 has 15 amino acids. The germline V gene encodes CDR1 SGHRS and CDR2 YFSETQ. V lost 5 bases and J 2 bases, leaving 15 bases between the germline ends. CDR3 DNA: TGCGCCAGCAGTCGTGTTGGACACCTCACAGATACGCAGTATTTT. Its protein is CASSRVGHLTDTQYF.